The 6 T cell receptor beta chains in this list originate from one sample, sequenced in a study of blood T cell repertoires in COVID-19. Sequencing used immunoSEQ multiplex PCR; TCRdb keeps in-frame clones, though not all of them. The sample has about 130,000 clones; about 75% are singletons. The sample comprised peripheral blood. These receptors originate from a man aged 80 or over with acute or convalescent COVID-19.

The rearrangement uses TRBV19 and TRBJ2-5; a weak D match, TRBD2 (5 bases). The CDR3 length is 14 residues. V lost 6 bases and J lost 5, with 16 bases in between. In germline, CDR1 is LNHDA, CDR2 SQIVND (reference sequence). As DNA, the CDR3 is TGTGCCAGTAGCCCCATGGCGGGCGGCGAGACCCAGTACTTC. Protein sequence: CASSPMAGGETQYF.

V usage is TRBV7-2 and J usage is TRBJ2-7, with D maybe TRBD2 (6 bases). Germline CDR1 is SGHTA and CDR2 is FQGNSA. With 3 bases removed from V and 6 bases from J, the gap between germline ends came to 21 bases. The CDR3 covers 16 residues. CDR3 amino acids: CASSFVSWRDRGEQYF. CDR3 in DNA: TGTGCCAGCAGCTTTGTTTCTTGGCGGGATCGGGGCGAGCAGTACTTC.

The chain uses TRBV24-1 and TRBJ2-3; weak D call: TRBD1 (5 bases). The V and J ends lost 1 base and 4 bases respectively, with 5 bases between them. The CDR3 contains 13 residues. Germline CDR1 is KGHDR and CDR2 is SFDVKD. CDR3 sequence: CATSDFRADTQYF. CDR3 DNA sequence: TGTGCCACCAGTGATTTCAGGGCAGATACGCAGTATTTT.

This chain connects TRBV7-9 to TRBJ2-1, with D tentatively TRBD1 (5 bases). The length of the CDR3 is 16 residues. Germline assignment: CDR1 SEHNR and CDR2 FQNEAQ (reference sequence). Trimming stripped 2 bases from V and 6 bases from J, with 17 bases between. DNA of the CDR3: TGTGCCAGCAGCTTACAGGGAAACCGACTGTTCAATGAGCAGTTCTTC. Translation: CASSLQGNRLFNEQFF.

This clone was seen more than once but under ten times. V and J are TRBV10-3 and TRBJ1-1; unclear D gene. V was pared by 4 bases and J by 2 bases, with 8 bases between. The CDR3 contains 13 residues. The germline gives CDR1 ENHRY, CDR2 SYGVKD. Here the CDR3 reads CAISAIINTEAFF. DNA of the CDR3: TGTGCCATCAGTGCTATAATAAACACTGAAGCTTTCTTT.

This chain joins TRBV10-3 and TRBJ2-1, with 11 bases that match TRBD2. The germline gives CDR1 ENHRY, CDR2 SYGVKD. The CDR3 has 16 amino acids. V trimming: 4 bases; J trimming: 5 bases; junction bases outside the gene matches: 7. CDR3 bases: TGTGCCATCAGTGGCCAACTAGCGGGGGCAAACAATGAGCAGTTCTTC. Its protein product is CAISGQLAGANNEQFF.